This T cell receptor (beta chain) originates from a study of blood T cell repertoires in COVID-19. Study background: Samples representing acute and convalescent COVID-19 were sourced from the United States, Italy and Spain. Nucleic acid was either cDNA or gDNA, and it came from T cells, B-cell-depleted T cells, or PBMCs.

Germline assignment: CDR1 KGHDR and CDR2 SFDVKD. The CDR3 is 14 amino acids. J lost 1 base, V lost 7 bases, and 4 bases had no gene match. Those enrolled, adults aged roughly 18 to 89 years, came from roughly 22 US areas. Authors' processing steps: Estimation of nucleated cell counts was performed using reference gene primer amplification. Assay used: immunoSEQ multiplex PCR; TCRdb lists only in-frame clones, some missing. V and J calls and clone size follow that table, whereas D and trimming were derived from the DNA. The top ten hold around 4.4% of the sample, which has 290,000 or so clones, 90% seen once.

The sequence was collected from a woman under 30 with acute COVID-19. The sample consisted of PBMCs or T cells enriched from blood (not recorded which). The chain recombines TRBV24-1 with TRBJ2-5, with 8 bases aligning to TRBD2. The CDR3 protein is CATSAGGFQETQYF. CDR3 in DNA: TGTGCCACCAGCGCGGGGGGCTTCCAAGAGACCCAGTACTTC.